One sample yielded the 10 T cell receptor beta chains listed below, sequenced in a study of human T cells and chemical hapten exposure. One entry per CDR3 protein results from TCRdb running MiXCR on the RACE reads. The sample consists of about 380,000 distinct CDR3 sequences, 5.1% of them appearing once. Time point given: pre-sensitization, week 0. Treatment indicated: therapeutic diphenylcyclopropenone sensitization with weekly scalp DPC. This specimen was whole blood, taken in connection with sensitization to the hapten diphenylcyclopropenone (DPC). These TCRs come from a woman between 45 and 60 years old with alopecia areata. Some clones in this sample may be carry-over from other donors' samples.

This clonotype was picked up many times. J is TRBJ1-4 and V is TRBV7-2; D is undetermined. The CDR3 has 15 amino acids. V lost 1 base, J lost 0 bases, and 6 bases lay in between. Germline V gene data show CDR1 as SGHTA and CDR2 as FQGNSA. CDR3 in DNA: TGTGCCAGCAGCTTAGGAATGGCAACTAATGAAAAACTGTTTTTT. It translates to CASSLGMATNEKLFF.

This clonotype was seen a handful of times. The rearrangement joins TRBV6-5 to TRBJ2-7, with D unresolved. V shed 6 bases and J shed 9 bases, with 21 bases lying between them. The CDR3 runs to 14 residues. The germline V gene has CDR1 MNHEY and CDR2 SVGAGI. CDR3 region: CASSQANRRSRQYF. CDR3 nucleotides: TGTGCCAGCAGCCAGGCCAACAGACGTAGCAGGCAGTACTTC.

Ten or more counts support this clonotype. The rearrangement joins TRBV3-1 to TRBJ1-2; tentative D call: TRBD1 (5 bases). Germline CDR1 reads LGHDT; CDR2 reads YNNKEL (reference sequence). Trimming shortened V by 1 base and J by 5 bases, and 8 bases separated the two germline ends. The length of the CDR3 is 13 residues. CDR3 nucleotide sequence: TGTGCCAGCAGCCAAGGACAGTCATATGGCTACACCTTC. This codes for CASSQGQSYGYTF.

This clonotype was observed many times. In DNA, the CDR3 is TGCGCCAGCAGGATCACGGCATCGGGGGTTGAAGCTTTCTTT. Its translation: CASRITASGVEAFF. The J gene is TRBJ1-1, the V gene TRBV5-1, with D perhaps TRBD1 (5 bases). V was trimmed by 5 bases and J by 7 bases, leaving 18 bases between them. This CDR3 has 14 amino acids. Germline CDR1 SGHRS, CDR2 YFSETQ.

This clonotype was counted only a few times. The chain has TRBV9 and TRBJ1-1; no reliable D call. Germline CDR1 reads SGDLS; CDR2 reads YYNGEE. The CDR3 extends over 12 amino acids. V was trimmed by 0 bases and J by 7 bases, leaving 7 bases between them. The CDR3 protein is CASSVAEREAFF. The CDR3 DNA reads TGTGCCAGCAGCGTAGCAGAGCGTGAAGCTTTCTTT.

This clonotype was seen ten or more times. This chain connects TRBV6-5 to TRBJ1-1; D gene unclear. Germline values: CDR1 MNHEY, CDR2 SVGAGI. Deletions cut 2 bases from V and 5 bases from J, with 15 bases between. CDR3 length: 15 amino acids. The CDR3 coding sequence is TGTGCCAGCAGTTACGGCCCCCGAGGAGGAACTGAAGCTTTCTTT. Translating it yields CASSYGPRGGTEAFF.

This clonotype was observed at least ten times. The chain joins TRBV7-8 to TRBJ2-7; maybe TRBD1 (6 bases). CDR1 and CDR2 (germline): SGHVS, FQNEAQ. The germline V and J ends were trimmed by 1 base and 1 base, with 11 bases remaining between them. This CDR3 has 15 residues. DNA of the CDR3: TGTGCCAGCAGCTTAGAGGGGACACCATCCTACGAGCAGTACTTC. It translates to CASSLEGTPSYEQYF.

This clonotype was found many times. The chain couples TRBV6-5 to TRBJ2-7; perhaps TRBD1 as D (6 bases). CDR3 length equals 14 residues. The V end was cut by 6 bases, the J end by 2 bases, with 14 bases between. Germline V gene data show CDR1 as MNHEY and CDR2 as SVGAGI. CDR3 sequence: CASSRHRTAYEQYF. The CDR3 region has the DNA TGTGCCAGCAGCCGCCACCGGACAGCCTACGAGCAGTACTTC.

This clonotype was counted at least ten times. The CDR3 bases are TGCAGTGGGACTAGCGGTGAGACCCAGTACTTC. As protein: CSGTSGETQYF. The chain combines TRBV20-1 with TRBJ2-5; 10 positions agree with TRBD2. The germline V gene encodes CDR1 DFQATT and CDR2 SNEGSKA (reference sequence). The V gene end was trimmed by 7 bases and the J gene end by 5 bases; junction bases not matched to a gene: 1. This CDR3 is built from 11 residues.

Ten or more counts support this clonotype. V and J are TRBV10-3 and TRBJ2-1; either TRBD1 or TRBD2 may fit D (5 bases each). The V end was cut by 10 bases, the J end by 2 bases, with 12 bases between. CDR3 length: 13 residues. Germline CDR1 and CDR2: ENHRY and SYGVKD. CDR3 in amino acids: CAKARDPYNEQFF. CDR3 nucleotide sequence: TGTGCCAAGGCCAGGGACCCCTACAATGAGCAGTTCTTC.